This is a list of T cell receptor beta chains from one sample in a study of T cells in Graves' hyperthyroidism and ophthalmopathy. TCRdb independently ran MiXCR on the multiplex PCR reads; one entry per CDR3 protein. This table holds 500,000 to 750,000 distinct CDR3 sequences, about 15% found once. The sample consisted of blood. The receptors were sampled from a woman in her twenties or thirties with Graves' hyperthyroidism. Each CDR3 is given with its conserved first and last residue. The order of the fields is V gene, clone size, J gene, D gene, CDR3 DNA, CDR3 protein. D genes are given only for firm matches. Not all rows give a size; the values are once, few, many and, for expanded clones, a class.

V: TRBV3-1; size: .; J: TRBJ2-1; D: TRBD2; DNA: TGTGCCAGCAGGATACTAGCGGGAGGGAGTACGGAGCAGTTCTTC; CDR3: CASRILAGGSTEQFF
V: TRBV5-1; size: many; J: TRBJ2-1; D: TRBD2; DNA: TGCGCCAGTACTAGCGGAAACTACAATGAGCAGTTCTTC; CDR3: CASTSGNYNEQFF
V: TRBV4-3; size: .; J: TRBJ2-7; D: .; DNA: TGCGCCAGCAGCCAAACCCGGGTTACGACCTACGAGCAGTACTTC; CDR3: CASSQTRVTTYEQYF
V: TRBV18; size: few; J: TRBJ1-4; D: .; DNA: TGTGCCAGCTCACCACTTAAAGGAGGAAAGGATGAAAAACTGTTTTTT; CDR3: CASSPLKGGKDEKLFF
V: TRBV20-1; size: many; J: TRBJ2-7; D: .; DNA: TGCAGTGCTAGTTTGACAAGGATAGGTGGAGAGCAGTACTTC; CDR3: CSASLTRIGGEQYF
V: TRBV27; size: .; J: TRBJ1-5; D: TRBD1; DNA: TGTGCCAGCAAGTTACAGGGGCAGCCCCAGCATTTT; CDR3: CASKLQGQPQHF
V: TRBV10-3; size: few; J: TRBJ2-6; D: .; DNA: TGTGCCACCTCATTTGGGGCCAACGTCCTGACTTTC; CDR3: CATSFGANVLTF
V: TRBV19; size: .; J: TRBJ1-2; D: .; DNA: TGTGCCAGTAATAGCCGGGACGTCAGAATCAACTATGGCTACACCTTC; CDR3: CASNSRDVRINYGYTF
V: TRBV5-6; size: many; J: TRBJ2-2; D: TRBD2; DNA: TGTGCCAGCAGCTTGGGACCTAGCGGTTCGAACACCGGGGAGCTGTTTTTT; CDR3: CASSLGPSGSNTGELFF
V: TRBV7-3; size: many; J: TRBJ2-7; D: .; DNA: TGTGCCAGCAGCTCGTCCCCTACGAAGTTCTACGAGCAGTACTTC; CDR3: CASSSSPTKFYEQYF
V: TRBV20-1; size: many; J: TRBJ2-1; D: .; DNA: TGCAGTGCTAGAACCGGAAACGGGAATGAGCAGTTCTTC; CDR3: CSARTGNGNEQFF
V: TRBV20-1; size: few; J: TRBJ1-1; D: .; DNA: TGCAGTGCTAGAGTCCCAGGGTTAGAGCGAGTAGGAGCTTTCTTT; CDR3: CSARVPGLERVGAFF
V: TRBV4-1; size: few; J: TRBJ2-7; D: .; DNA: TGCGCCAGCAGCTACTCGTTCCTCTCCTACGAGCAGTACTTC; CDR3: CASSYSFLSYEQYF
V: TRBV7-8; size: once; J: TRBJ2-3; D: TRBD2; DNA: TGTGCCAGCACCTCTGGGCGGGGCGGGAGGGCTGATACGCAGTATTTT; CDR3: CASTSGRGGRADTQYF
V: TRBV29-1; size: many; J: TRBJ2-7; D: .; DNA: TGCAGCGTTGCCGGCAGACATTCCTACGAGCAGTACTTC; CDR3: CSVAGRHSYEQYF
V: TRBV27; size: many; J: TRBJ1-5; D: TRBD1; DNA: TGTGCCAGCAGGGACAGGCGGGATCAGCCCCAGCATTTT; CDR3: CASRDRRDQPQHF
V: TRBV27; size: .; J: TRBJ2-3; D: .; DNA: TGTGCCAGCAGACCAAGGGCTACAGGTACGCAGTATTTT; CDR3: CASRPRATGTQYF
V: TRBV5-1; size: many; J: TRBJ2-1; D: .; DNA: TGCGCCAGCAGTGTGAACCGCAATGAGCAGTTCTTC; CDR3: CASSVNRNEQFF
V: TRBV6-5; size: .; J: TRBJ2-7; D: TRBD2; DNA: TGTGCCAGCAGTTTCAAGACTAGCGGGAGTGGGCACGAGCAGTACTTC; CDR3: CASSFKTSGSGHEQYF
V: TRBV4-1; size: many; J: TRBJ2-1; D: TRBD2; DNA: TGCGCCAGCAGCCCGGTAGCGGGAGTGGCTTACAATGAGCAGTTCTTC; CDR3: CASSPVAGVAYNEQFF
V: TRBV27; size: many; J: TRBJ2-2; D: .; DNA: TGTGCCAGCAGATACACGTTAGGGTACACCGGGGAGCTGTTTTTT; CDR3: CASRYTLGYTGELFF
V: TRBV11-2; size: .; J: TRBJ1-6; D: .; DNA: TGTGCCAGCAGCCCCTATACGGGGGGGGACTCACCCCTCCACTTT; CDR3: CASSPYTGGDSPLHF
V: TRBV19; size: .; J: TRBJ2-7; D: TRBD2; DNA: TGTGCCAGTAGTACCCGACTAGCGGGAGCTCTCTACGAGCAGTACTTC; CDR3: CASSTRLAGALYEQYF
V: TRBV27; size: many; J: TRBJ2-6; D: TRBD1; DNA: TGTGCCAGCAGCGCGGACAGGGACTGTACTGGGGCCAACGTCCTGACTTTC; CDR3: CASSADRDCTGANVLTF
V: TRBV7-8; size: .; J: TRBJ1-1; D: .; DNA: TGTGCCAGCAGCTTAGGTTTTACTGGAATCATGAACACTGAAGCTTTCTTT; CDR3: CASSLGFTGIMNTEAFF
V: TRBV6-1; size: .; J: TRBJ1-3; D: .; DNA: TGTGCCAGCAGTCAGAGGGATAGCTCTGGAAACACCATATATTTT; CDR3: CASSQRDSSGNTIYF
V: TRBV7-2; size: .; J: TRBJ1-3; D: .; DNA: TGTGCCAGCAGTAACTCGGGTTCTGGAAACACCATATATTTT; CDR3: CASSNSGSGNTIYF
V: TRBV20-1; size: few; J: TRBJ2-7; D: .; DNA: TGCAGTGCGGAAGGTGCGGGATCGTCAACCTACGAGCAGTACTTC; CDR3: CSAEGAGSSTYEQYF
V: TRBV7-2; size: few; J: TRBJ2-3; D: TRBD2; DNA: TGTGCCAGCAGCCCCCGAGGCGGGGGGTTAAAGACAGATACGCAGTATTTT; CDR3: CASSPRGGGLKTDTQYF
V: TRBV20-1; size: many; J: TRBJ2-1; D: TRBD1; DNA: TGCAGTGCGGGGTCAGGGGGAAGCTCCTACAATGAGCAGTTCTTC; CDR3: CSAGSGGSSYNEQFF